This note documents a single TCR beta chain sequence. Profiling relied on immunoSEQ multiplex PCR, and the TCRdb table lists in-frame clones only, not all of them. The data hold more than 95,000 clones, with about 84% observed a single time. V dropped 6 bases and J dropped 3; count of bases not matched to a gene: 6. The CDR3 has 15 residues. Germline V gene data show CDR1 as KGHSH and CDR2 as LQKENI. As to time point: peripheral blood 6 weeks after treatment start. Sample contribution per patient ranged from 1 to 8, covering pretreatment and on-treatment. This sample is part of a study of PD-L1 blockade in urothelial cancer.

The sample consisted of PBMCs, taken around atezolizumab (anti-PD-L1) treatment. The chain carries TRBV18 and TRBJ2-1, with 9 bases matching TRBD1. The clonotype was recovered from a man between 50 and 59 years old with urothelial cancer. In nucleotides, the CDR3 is TGTGCCAGCTCGCACACAGGGGGCGGCTACAATGAGCAGTTCTTC. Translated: CASSHTGGGYNEQFF.